Sequencing of this T cell receptor (beta chain) was carried out in a study of cytomegalovirus exposure and HLA in healthy donors. PCR amplification relied on 60 Vbeta primers (plus 13 Jbeta primers). TCRdb keeps only in-frame clones here, not all; method: immunoSEQ multiplex PCR. The sample lists roughly 100,000 clones, around 75% occurring once. V lost 5 bases to trimming and J lost 5 bases, with 9 bases between them. The CDR3 loop spans 11 amino acids. From germline, CDR1 is SQVTM and CDR2 ANQGSEA. The receptor was isolated from a young man in good health and CMV-seronegative. The sequenced sample was PBMCs. The rearrangement joins TRBV29-1 to TRBJ1-2; D not resolved. This chain's CDR3 is CSVRREYGYTF. For the CDR3, the DNA is TGCAGCGTTAGGAGGGAGTATGGCTACACCTTC.